In its sample, the clone carrying this T cell receptor beta chain was seen a few times. What it recognizes is unknown. TCRdb reprocessed the reads with MiXCR, giving one entry per CDR3 protein. The table includes hundreds of thousands of distinct CDR3 sequences, less than 35% detected once. This record comes from a study of T cell repertoires in cytomegalovirus infection. Looking at the study overall: Recently identified HLA-C-restricted CMV epitopes were used, and well-studied HLA-B-restricted CMV epitopes were used as well.

V was shortened by 4 bases and J by 3 bases, with 16 bases between the two germline ends. The germline V gene encodes CDR1 MNHNS and CDR2 SASEGT. The CDR3 length is 15 residues. The chain is built from TRBV6-1 and TRBJ2-7; tentative D call: TRBD2 (5 bases). The specimen was cultured CD8+ T cells from PBMCs, collected from culture after CMV antigen stimulation. The receptor comes from a human donor in good health (CMV status not recorded). Some clones in this sample may be carry-over from other donors' samples. The CDR3 region is CASSARLSAGYEQYF. CDR3 coding DNA: TGTGCCAGCAGTGCCCGACTCTCGGCGGGCTACGAGCAGTACTTC.